Listed here are 30 T cell receptor beta chains from one sample, sequenced in a study of Graves' ophthalmopathy and Graves' hyperthyroidism. RNA served as the template for amplifying TCR beta CDR3 regions. HTBI primers were employed in first-round RT-PCR, then a second-round multiplex PCR followed. One entry per CDR3 protein results from TCRdb running MiXCR on the multiplex PCR reads. Of hundreds of thousands of distinct CDR3 sequences detected, about 20% appear once; the ten largest clones hold roughly 6.9%. What was sequenced was peripheral blood. The receptors were sampled from a woman aged 18 to 35 with stable Graves' hyperthyroidism. Some clones in this sample may be carry-over from other donors' samples.

This clonotype has ten or more counts. This sequence joins TRBV12-3 or TRBV12-4 and TRBJ2-6, with D perhaps assigned TRBD1 or TRBD2 (5 bases each). There are 14 residues in the CDR3. Trimming shortened V by 3 bases and J by 9 bases, and 12 bases separated the two germline ends. The CDR3 sequence is CASSLRQGDNVLTF. The DNA of the CDR3 is TGTGCCAGCAGTTTGAGGCAGGGAGACAACGTCCTGACTTTC.

This clonotype came up many times. This chain joins TRBV20-1 and TRBJ1-5; 7 positions match TRBD1. V gave up 6 bases and J gave up 3 bases; unmatched junction bases: 8. CDR3 size: 14 residues. Germline V lookup: CDR1 DFQATT, CDR2 SNEGSKA (reference sequence). The CDR3 nucleotides are TGCAGTGCCGACGACAGGGTTTACAATCAGCCCCAGCATTTT. Its protein is CSADDRVYNQPQHF.

The rearrangement uses TRBV15 and TRBJ2-7; TRBD2 aligns across 9 bases. The V gene end was trimmed by 3 bases and the J gene end by 0 bases; junction bases not matched to a gene: 6. The V gene's germline CDR1 is LNHNV and CDR2 YYDKDF (reference sequence). The CDR3 totals 16 residues. CDR3 DNA: TGTGCCACCAGCAGTGGACTAGCGTCTTCCTCCTACGAGCAGTACTTC. Encoded protein: CATSSGLASSSYEQYF.

This clonotype occurred many times. The chain is built from TRBV20-1 and TRBJ2-4; D gene ambiguous. CDR1 and CDR2 (germline): DFQATT, SNEGSKA (reference sequence). The V and J ends lost 5 bases and 6 bases respectively, with 5 bases between them. This CDR3 has 10 residues. CDR3 sequence (DNA): TGCAGTGCTGATAGAAACATTCAGTACTTC. It encodes CSADRNIQYF.

This clonotype was seen many times. The chain uses TRBV6-4 and TRBJ2-7; 14 bases fit TRBD2. The junction had 22 bases not matched to a gene; V was cut back by 7 bases and J by 5 bases. Germline V CDR1 and CDR2: MRHNA, SNTAGT. The CDR3 is 20 residues long. CDR3 DNA sequence: TGTGCCAGCATCCATAGGGGGCCGGGACTAGCGGGAGTTTTTGTCCACGAGCAGTACTTC. Translation: CASIHRGPGLAGVFVHEQYF.

This clonotype has at least ten counts. The chain recombines TRBV27 with TRBJ2-7; D gene unclear. Trimming pared 3 bases from V and 0 bases from J, leaving 15 bases between. Germline CDR1 and CDR2: MNHEY and SMNVEV (reference sequence). The CDR3 extends over 16 amino acids. The CDR3 spells CASSFSSALNSYEQYF. The CDR3 DNA follows: TGTGCCAGCAGTTTCTCGTCGGCTCTAAACTCCTACGAGCAGTACTTC.

V usage is TRBV5-1 and J usage is TRBJ2-7; perhaps TRBD1 as D (6 bases). The V end lost 4 bases, the J end lost 2 bases, and 13 bases lay between the germline ends. CDR3 size: 14 residues. Per the germline V gene, CDR1 is SGHRS and CDR2 is YFSETQ. CDR3: CASSVTGPPYEQYF. The CDR3 DNA sequence: TGCGCCAGCAGCGTGACAGGTCCCCCCTACGAGCAGTACTTC.

The chain couples TRBV28 to TRBJ1-2; TRBD1 is a possible D gene (5 bases). Germline CDR1 and CDR2: MDHEN and SYDVKM. V was shortened by 6 bases and J by 4 bases, with 18 bases between the two germline ends. The CDR3 runs to 15 residues. CDR3 in amino acids: CASRDSGPQGYGYTF. The DNA of the CDR3 is TGTGCCAGCAGAGATTCCGGGCCCCAGGGCTATGGCTACACCTTC.

There are many counts of this clonotype. CDR3 region: CASSSDRDRDEQYF. The CDR3 nucleotides read TGTGCCAGCAGTTCGGACAGGGACAGGGACGAGCAGTACTTC. The chain employs TRBV28 and TRBJ2-7; 9 bases match TRBD1. V lost 4 bases, J lost 5 bases, and 6 bases stayed unmatched. CDR3 length: 14 residues. Germline-derived CDR1 and CDR2 are MDHEN and SYDVKM.

There are a few counts of this clonotype. J is TRBJ2-7 and V is TRBV7-2; either TRBD1 or TRBD2 may supply D (5 bases each). Germline V CDR1 and CDR2: SGHTA, FQGNSA. The CDR3 length is 14 residues. With 5 bases removed from V and 2 bases from J, the gap between germline ends came to 13 bases. The CDR3 sequence is CASSIGTAPYEQYF. CDR3 bases: TGTGCCAGCAGCATCGGGACGGCCCCCTACGAGCAGTACTTC.

In this sample, this clonotype turned up many times. The chain couples TRBV20-1 to TRBJ1-5, with a possible D match to TRBD1 (6 bases). The CDR3 totals 16 residues. V lost 3 bases and J 0 bases, leaving 15 bases between the germline ends. Germline lookup yields CDR1 DFQATT and CDR2 SNEGSKA (reference sequence). CDR3 in DNA: TGCAGTGCTAGGGACTTCGGGGGGCGTAGCAATCAGCCCCAGCATTTT. Translating it yields CSARDFGGRSNQPQHF.

This clonotype was found once. With a much larger clone just one base away, this may be a read error. The chain couples TRBV29-1 to TRBJ1-1, with 7 bases that match TRBD1. Germline CDR1 and CDR2: SQVTM and ANQGSEA. CDR3 size: 14 residues. The CDR3 is CSVAGDRMNTGAFF. In DNA, the CDR3 is TGCAGCGTCGCGGGGGACAGAATGAACACTGGAGCTTTCTTT.

The rearrangement joins TRBV5-1 to TRBJ1-6, with D uncertain. From germline, CDR1 is SGHRS and CDR2 YFSETQ. Trimming removed 0 bases at V and 7 bases at J, with 8 bases between. The CDR3 extends over 14 amino acids. The CDR3 here is CASSLEGSNSPLHF. CDR3 DNA sequence: TGCGCCAGCAGCTTGGAGGGATCAAATTCACCCCTCCACTTT. Together with reference TRBV5-1 and TRBJ1-6, the CDR3 gives the full variable domain: KAGVTQTPRYLIKTRGQQVTLSCSPISGHRSVSWYQQTPGQGLQFLFEYFSETQRNKGNFPGRFSGRQFSNSRSEMNVSTLELGDSALYLCASSLEGSNSPLHFGNGTRLTVT.

This chain joins TRBV29-1 and TRBJ1-1; no clear D. The V and J ends lost 3 bases and 11 bases respectively, with 22 bases between them. The CDR3 consists of 14 residues. The germline V gene encodes CDR1 SQVTM and CDR2 ANQGSEA. The CDR3 sequence: CSVEEWERVPRAFF. For the CDR3, the DNA is TGCAGCGTTGAGGAATGGGAGCGGGTGCCAAGGGCTTTCTTT.

The table lists this clonotype with many counts. The rearrangement uses TRBV6-1 and TRBJ1-5, with 10 bases lining up with TRBD1. CDR3 size: 14 residues. Germline CDR1 and CDR2: MNHNS and SASEGT. The J segment lost 7 bases and the V segment lost 5 bases, leaving 5 bases of the junction unmatched. The chain's CDR3 is CASSLTGGEQPQHF. CDR3 DNA sequence: TGTGCCAGCAGTCTGACAGGGGGCGAGCAGCCCCAGCATTTT.

This clonotype has a count of ten or more. This rearrangement joins TRBV9 to TRBJ2-5; TRBD2 agrees at 9 bases. Germline CDR1 SGDLS, CDR2 YYNGEE. J lost 5 bases, V lost 0 bases, and 2 bases had no gene match. There are 14 residues in the CDR3. This CDR3 is CASSVGTSGETQYF. For the CDR3, the DNA is TGTGCCAGCAGCGTAGGAACTAGCGGGGAGACCCAGTACTTC.

This clonotype was observed at least ten times. The chain links TRBV29-1 to TRBJ1-5; D is ambiguous. From germline, CDR1 is SQVTM and CDR2 ANQGSEA. Trimming removed 7 bases from V and 5 bases from J, with 3 bases in between. The CDR3 sequence is 9 residues long. CDR3 sequence reads: CSGYQPQHF. DNA for the CDR3: TGCAGCGGATATCAGCCCCAGCATTTT.

This clonotype has at least ten counts. The V call is TRBV5-1, the J call TRBJ1-1, with TRBD1 matching over 7 bases. The trim removed 0 bases at V and 0 bases at J, leaving 2 bases unmatched. CDR1 is SGHRS and CDR2 is YFSETQ in the germline V gene. The CDR3 consists of 15 residues. The CDR3 DNA is TGCGCCAGCAGCTTGGGGCAGGGGGTGAACACTGAAGCTTTCTTT. Translating it yields CASSLGQGVNTEAFF.

The rearrangement uses TRBV2 and TRBJ1-2, with 12 positions matching TRBD1. V lost 5 bases and J lost 5; bases outside the gene matches: 6. CDR1 and CDR2 (germline): SNHLY, FYNNEI. The CDR3 totals 15 residues. The CDR3 DNA reads as TGTGCCAGCAGTACGGGACAGGGGGCGTGGTATGGCTACACCTTC. This sequence encodes CASSTGQGAWYGYTF.

The V gene is TRBV12-3 or TRBV12-4, the J gene TRBJ1-6; 8 bases map to TRBD1. Trimming cost V 6 bases and J 8 bases; bases outside gene matches: 12. There are 16 residues in the CDR3. The DNA for the CDR3 is TGTGCCAGCAGGGTGACTCGGACAGGGTTCGATTCACCCCTCCACTTT. Residues: CASRVTRTGFDSPLHF.

The V gene is TRBV6-1, the J gene TRBJ1-2; 7 positions match TRBD1. J was trimmed by 2 bases and V by 4 bases; bases with no gene match: 7. Germline V gene sequence: CDR1 MNHNS, CDR2 SASEGT. The CDR3 has 15 residues. CDR3 bases: TGTGCCAGCAGTGTAAGTTCGGACAGGAACTATGGCTACACCTTC. It specifies CASSVSSDRNYGYTF.

In this sample, this clonotype turned up many times. The chain recombines TRBV4-1 with TRBJ2-5; 9 positions match TRBD2. The CDR3 has 16 amino acids. Trimming at V came to 0 bases and at J to 5 bases, leaving 7 bases not matched to a gene. Germline lookup yields CDR1 MGHRA and CDR2 YSYEKL. In nucleotides, the CDR3 is TGCGCCAGCAGCCAAGAAAGCGGGAGGATGGTGGAGACCCAGTACTTC. It yields the protein CASSQESGRMVETQYF.

This clonotype was counted at least ten times. The chain links TRBV27 to TRBJ1-2, with D perhaps TRBD1 (5 bases). The V gene's germline CDR1 is MNHEY and CDR2 SMNVEV (reference sequence). Trimming removed 8 bases at V and 1 base at J, with 20 bases between. The CDR3 is 16 amino acids. CDR3 in DNA: TGTGCCAGCGCGGCAGGGCAATTTCGGATTAACTATGGCTACACCTTC. It yields the protein CASAAGQFRINYGYTF.

This chain links TRBV20-1 with TRBJ2-4; TRBD2 might be the D (6 bases). The CDR3 loop spans 14 amino acids. Trimming took off 2 bases at V and 6 bases at J, with 14 bases between the two ends. Germline assignment: CDR1 DFQATT and CDR2 SNEGSKA (reference sequence). In DNA, the CDR3 is TGCAGTGCTAGACTAGACGGAGGGAGAAACATTCAGTACTTC. It is translated as CSARLDGGRNIQYF.

This clonotype was detected many times. This chain connects TRBV19 to TRBJ1-5, with a possible D match to TRBD1 (5 bases). The length of the CDR3 is 16 residues. V was cut by 1 base and J by 1 base, with 11 bases left in between. Germline V gene sequence: CDR1 LNHDA, CDR2 SQIVND (reference sequence). The chain's CDR3 is CASSIVRVLSNQPQHF. CDR3 in DNA: TGTGCCAGTAGTATAGTCAGGGTTTTGAGCAATCAGCCCCAGCATTTT.

This clonotype was counted only a few times. V usage is TRBV6-1 and J usage is TRBJ1-2; TRBD1 might be the D (5 bases). CDR3 length: 15 amino acids. V shed 6 bases and J shed 8 bases, with 22 bases lying between them. Germline values: CDR1 MNHNS, CDR2 SASEGT. The CDR3, as DNA: TGTGCCAGCAGGGGGGTGGTGCAAAAATCGGGCGGCTACACCTTC. It encodes CASRGVVQKSGGYTF.

This clonotype was counted many times. The genes are TRBV6-2 or TRBV6-3 and TRBJ2-7; 7 bases are a match to TRBD1. J gave up 6 bases and V 4 bases, and 3 bases lay outside the gene matches. Germline CDR1 is MNHEY and CDR2 is SVGEGT. The CDR3 sequence is 12 residues long. CDR3 amino acids: CASSWNRGEQYF. The CDR3 bases are TGTGCCAGCAGTTGGAACAGGGGCGAGCAGTACTTC.

This clonotype was observed at least ten times. The rearrangement links TRBV6-2 or TRBV6-3 to TRBJ2-2; 8 bases are a match to TRBD1. With 8 bases clipped from V and 0 bases from J, the junction kept 11 bases outside the gene matches. The CDR3 contains 17 residues. Germline CDR1 and CDR2: MNHEY and SVGEGT. The CDR3 region has the DNA TGTGCCAGCCAACTTCTACAGGGGGTCCCGAACACCGGGGAGCTGTTTTTT. Its protein is CASQLLQGVPNTGELFF.

J is TRBJ2-2 and V is TRBV7-9; unclear D gene. The germline gives CDR1 SEHNR, CDR2 FQNEAQ (reference sequence). V lost 0 bases to trimming and J lost 7 bases, with 9 bases between them. This CDR3 is 14 amino acids long. The CDR3 loop reads CASSLASGDGELFF. The CDR3 DNA reads as TGTGCCAGCAGCTTAGCGTCGGGCGACGGGGAGCTGTTTTTT.

The sample holds one count of this clonotype. The chain has TRBV20-1 and TRBJ1-1, with 7 bases matching TRBD1. V was pared by 3 bases and J by 5 bases, with 12 bases of the junction left unmatched. The CDR3 consists of 15 residues. Germline V gene sequence: CDR1 DFQATT, CDR2 SNEGSKA (reference sequence). CDR3 sequence (DNA): TGCAGTGCTAGGGGCGGGGGACCAGGGGGGACTGAAGCTTTCTTT. Translated: CSARGGGPGGTEAFF.